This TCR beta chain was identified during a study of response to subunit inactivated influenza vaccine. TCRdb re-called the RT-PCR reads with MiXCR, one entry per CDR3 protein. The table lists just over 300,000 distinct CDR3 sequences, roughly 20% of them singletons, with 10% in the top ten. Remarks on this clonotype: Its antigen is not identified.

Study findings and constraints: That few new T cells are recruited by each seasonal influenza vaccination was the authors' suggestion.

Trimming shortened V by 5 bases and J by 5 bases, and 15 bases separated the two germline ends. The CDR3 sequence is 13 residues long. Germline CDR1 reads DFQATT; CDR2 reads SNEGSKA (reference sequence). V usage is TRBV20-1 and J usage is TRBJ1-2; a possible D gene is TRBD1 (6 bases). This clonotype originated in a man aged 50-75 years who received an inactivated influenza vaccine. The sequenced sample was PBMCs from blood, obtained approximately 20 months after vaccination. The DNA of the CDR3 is TGCAGTGCTGTTGCCGGGACACGGTATGGCTACACCTTC. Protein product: CSAVAGTRYGYTF.